The 20 T cell receptor beta chains in this list originate from one sample, sequenced in a study of T cells after yellow fever vaccination (dated by TCRdb to the late 2010s). Libraries were constructed by 5' RACE. The instrument given in TCRdb is Illumina HiSeq 2500. TCRdb itself trimmed the public reads at Q25 with fastp, ran MiXCR and retained productive beta chains. Identical CDR3 proteins give one entry, which carries the most common genes and DNA. For this sample the table gives roughly 330,000 distinct CDR3 sequences, of which around 7.3% were detected only once. In total, the top ten clones hold 15% to 20% of the sample. What this sample's treatment or condition label stands for: live attenuated yellow fever vaccine strain. Material: PBMCs, obtained roughly 46 days after the first yellow fever vaccination. All receptors derive from a man aged 18 to 29 who received the YFV17D yellow fever vaccine.

The V gene is TRBV5-1, the J gene TRBJ2-2; 8 bases match TRBD1. The CDR3 runs to 17 residues. J was trimmed by 5 bases and V by 0 bases; bases with no gene match: 9. Germline-derived CDR1 and CDR2 are SGHRS and YFSETQ. The CDR3 protein is CASSLGPGTGDTGELFF. The CDR3 DNA sequence: TGCGCCAGCAGCTTGGGCCCCGGGACAGGAGATACCGGGGAGCTGTTTTTT.

The chain combines TRBV5-1 with TRBJ2-1; 11 bases match TRBD2. The junction had 9 bases not matched to a gene; V was cut back by 3 bases and J by 4 bases. The CDR3 runs 17 residues. Per the germline V gene, CDR1 is SGHRS and CDR2 is YFSETQ. The CDR3 DNA follows: TGCGCCAGCAGCTCTTCCCTTCTAGCGGGGGGATACAATGAGCAGTTCTTC. Translating it yields CASSSSLLAGGYNEQFF.

This clonotype was recorded at least ten times. The rearrangement links TRBV5-5 to TRBJ2-5, with TRBD1 identical over 7 bases. J lost 4 bases, V lost 7 bases, and 10 bases had no gene match. The CDR3 covers 14 residues. Germline V gene sequence: CDR1 SGHKS, CDR2 YYEKEE (reference sequence). The CDR3 protein is CASAPTGMGETQYF. The CDR3 nucleotides are TGTGCCAGCGCCCCGACAGGGATGGGAGAGACCCAGTACTTC.

This clonotype was counted between two and nine times. The genes are TRBV4-3 and TRBJ2-3, with TRBD2 identical over 7 bases. Germline V gene data show CDR1 as LGHNA and CDR2 as YSLEER. The CDR3 is made up of 15 amino acids. V gave up 6 bases and J gave up 6 bases; unmatched junction bases: 12. The CDR3 region has the DNA TGCGCCAGCAGTGCAAGGACTAGACGGAGTGATACGCAGTATTTT. Protein sequence: CASSARTRRSDTQYF.

The chain has TRBV5-1 and TRBJ2-3; D possibly matches TRBD1 or TRBD2 (6 bases each). CDR3 length: 14 amino acids. Germline CDR1 is SGHRS and CDR2 is YFSETQ. Trimming cost V 3 bases and J 7 bases, with 15 bases left between them. CDR3 region: CASSSRSGANTQYF. CDR3 bases: TGCGCCAGCAGCTCTCGCTCGGGGGCTAATACGCAGTATTTT.

The rearrangement uses TRBV5-5 and TRBJ2-3, with TRBD2 matching over 13 bases. Germline V gives CDR1 SGHKS, CDR2 YYEKEE (reference sequence). Trimming removed 3 bases from V and 4 bases from J; junction bases left unmatched: 8. CDR3 size: 17 residues. The DNA for the CDR3 is TGTGCCAGCAGCTGGGGGACTACTAGCGGGGGGGCAGATACGCAGTATTTT. Translating it yields CASSWGTTSGGADTQYF.

The chain joins TRBV7-9 to TRBJ2-7; D is uncertain. The V end lost 5 bases, the J end lost 6 bases, and 11 bases lay between the germline ends. The CDR3 contains 12 residues. Looked up from germline, CDR1 is SEHNR and CDR2 is FQNEAQ (reference sequence). CDR3 loop: CASSPVMVEQYF. In DNA, the CDR3 is TGTGCCAGCAGCCCCGTTATGGTCGAGCAGTACTTC.

To note about this clonotype: This clone may be a read error of a much larger clone one base away. The V and J genes are TRBV5-1 and TRBJ2-3; 7 nucleotides align to TRBD2. Germline CDR1 reads SGHRS; CDR2 reads YFSETQ. With V trimmed by 2 bases and J by 2 bases, 5 bases remained unmatched. The CDR3 covers 15 residues. CDR3 region: CASSLLATFTDTQYF. The CDR3 nucleotides are TGCGCCAGCAGCTTACTAGCGACCTTCACAGATACGCAGTATTTT.

J is TRBJ1-5 and V is TRBV7-2; D is undetermined. The germline CDR1 and CDR2 sequences are SGHTA and FQGNSA. V was shortened by 2 bases and J by 3 bases, with 11 bases between the two germline ends. The CDR3 is made up of 15 amino acids. This chain's CDR3 is CASSLITGYNQPQHF. The CDR3 DNA follows: TGTGCCAGCAGCTTAATTACCGGTTACAATCAGCCCCAGCATTTT.

There are a few counts of this clonotype. In DNA form, the CDR3 reads TGCGCCAGCAGCTTGGTTGCCAGGCACGGGCCCGGGGCCTACGAGCAGTACTTC. Protein sequence: CASSLVARHGPGAYEQYF. The chain uses TRBV5-1 and TRBJ2-7, with D possibly matching TRBD2 (5 bases). Germline assignment: CDR1 SGHRS and CDR2 YFSETQ. Trimming took off 0 bases at V and 2 bases at J, with 21 bases between the two ends. The CDR3 is 18 amino acids. Filled out from reference TRBV5-1 and TRBJ2-7, the complete variable domain reads KAGVTQTPRYLIKTRGQQVTLSCSPISGHRSVSWYQQTPGQGLQFLFEYFSETQRNKGNFPGRFSGRQFSNSRSEMNVSTLELGDSALYLCASSLVARHGPGAYEQYFGPGTRLTVT.

This chain joins TRBV20-1 and TRBJ1-4; D is unclear. The CDR3 totals 15 residues. CDR1 DFQATT and CDR2 SNEGSKA come from the germline V gene (reference sequence). V gave up 0 bases and J gave up 0 bases, with 8 bases separating them. Here the CDR3 DNA reads TGCAGTGCTAGAGAGACCAGTGCAACTAATGAAAAACTGTTTTTT. This codes for CSARETSATNEKLFF.

The DNA of the CDR3 is TGTGCCAGTACGGAGACCGGGGAGCTGTTTTTT. It specifies CASTETGELFF. The chain carries TRBV19 and TRBJ2-2; D uncertain. The CDR3 runs to 11 residues. Trimming pared 7 bases from V and 5 bases from J, leaving 5 bases between. Germline loops: CDR1 LNHDA, CDR2 SQIVND (reference sequence).

This clonotype was seen many times. This sequence joins TRBV5-6 and TRBJ2-7, with D perhaps TRBD2 (6 bases). Germline V CDR1 and CDR2: SGHDT, YYEEEE. The CDR3 extends over 14 amino acids. V lost 4 bases, J lost 2 bases, and 13 bases lay in between. The CDR3 DNA follows: TGTGCCAGCAGCGATACGGGACTTCCCTACGAGCAGTACGTC. Its translation: CASSDTGLPYEQYV.

This clonotype was counted between two and nine times. This chain uses TRBV5-4 with TRBJ2-7; D possibly corresponds to TRBD2 (6 bases). Germline V gene lookup returns CDR1 SGHNT and CDR2 YYREEE (reference sequence). This CDR3 is built from 18 residues. Trimming took 0 bases from V and 1 from J, leaving 20 bases between them. CDR3 bases: TGTGCCAGCAGCTTGGTTCCCCCCGGGACTTTAATTTCCTACGAGCAGTACTTC. It translates to CASSLVPPGTLISYEQYF.

This clonotype has just a few counts. The chain couples TRBV7-2 to TRBJ2-7; D gene uncertain. V was trimmed by 1 base and J by 6 bases, leaving 10 bases between them. In germline, CDR1 is SGHTA, CDR2 FQGNSA. The CDR3 is 13 residues long. The CDR3 coding sequence is TGTGCCAGCAGCTTAGAGGTGGTACGCGAGCAGTACTTC. Amino acids: CASSLEVVREQYF.

The V call is TRBV10-3, the J call TRBJ2-3, with TRBD1 matching 8 bases. Germline CDR1 reads ENHRY; CDR2 reads SYGVKD. CDR3 length equals 15 residues. The trim removed 8 bases at V and 0 bases at J, leaving 7 bases unmatched. DNA for the CDR3: TGTGCCATCGGAGGTGGGACAGGCAGCACAGATACGCAGTATTTT. The encoded protein is CAIGGGTGSTDTQYF.

This chain uses TRBV6-2 or TRBV6-3 with TRBJ1-6, with a weak D call TRBD1 (5 bases). The ends were cut back, 6 bases at V and 3 bases at J, with 6 bases in the middle. The CDR3 runs to 13 residues. In germline, CDR1 is MNHEY, CDR2 SVGEGT. The chain's CDR3 is CASRQVYNSPLHF. The DNA of the CDR3 is TGTGCCAGCAGACAGGTCTATAATTCACCCCTCCACTTT.

The table lists this clonotype with a few counts. The chain recombines TRBV5-1 with TRBJ2-1; 8 bases are a match to TRBD2. V shed 2 bases, J shed 0 bases, and the junction held 7 bases outside the gene matches. The CDR3 runs 17 residues. The germline gives CDR1 SGHRS, CDR2 YFSETQ. This chain's CDR3 is CASSFGLALSSYNEQFF. The CDR3 coding sequence is TGCGCCAGCAGCTTCGGACTAGCCCTCAGCTCCTACAATGAGCAGTTCTTC. Combining the CDR3 with reference TRBV5-1 and TRBJ2-1 gives the whole variable domain KAGVTQTPRYLIKTRGQQVTLSCSPISGHRSVSWYQQTPGQGLQFLFEYFSETQRNKGNFPGRFSGRQFSNSRSEMNVSTLELGDSALYLCASSFGLALSSYNEQFFGPGTRLTVL.

This clonotype was observed a handful of times. The genes are TRBV5-1 and TRBJ1-1, with D unclear. From germline, CDR1 is SGHRS and CDR2 YFSETQ. V was clipped by 4 bases and J by 6 bases, with 10 bases between them. The CDR3 is 12 amino acids. The chain's CDR3 is CASSSERAEAFF. The CDR3 nucleotides read TGCGCCAGCAGCAGCGAGAGGGCTGAAGCTTTCTTT.

This clonotype was seen a handful of times. This sequence joins TRBV5-1 and TRBJ2-1; 9 positions agree with TRBD1. Germline CDR1 and CDR2: SGHRS and YFSETQ. V was pared by 3 bases and J by 8 bases, with 3 bases of the junction left unmatched. CDR3 size: 13 residues. This chain's CDR3 is CASSSDRGHEQFF. CDR3 nucleotide sequence: TGCGCCAGCAGCTCGGACAGGGGACATGAGCAGTTCTTC.